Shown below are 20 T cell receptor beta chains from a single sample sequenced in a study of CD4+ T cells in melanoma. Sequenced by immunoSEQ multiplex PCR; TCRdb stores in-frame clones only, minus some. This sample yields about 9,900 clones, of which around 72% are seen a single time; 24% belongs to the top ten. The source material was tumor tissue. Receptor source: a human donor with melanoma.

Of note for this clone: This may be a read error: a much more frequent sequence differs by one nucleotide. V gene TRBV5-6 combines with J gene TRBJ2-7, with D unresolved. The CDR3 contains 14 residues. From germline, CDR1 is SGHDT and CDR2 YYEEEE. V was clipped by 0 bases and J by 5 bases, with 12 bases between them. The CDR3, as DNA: TGTGCCAGCAGCTTGGACAGAGTACCTGACGAGCAGTACTTC. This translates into CASSLDRVPDEQYF.

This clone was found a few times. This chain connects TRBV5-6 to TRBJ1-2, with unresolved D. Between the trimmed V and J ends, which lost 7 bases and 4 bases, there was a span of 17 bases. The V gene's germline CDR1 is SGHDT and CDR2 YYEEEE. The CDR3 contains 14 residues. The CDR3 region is CASSSGSGFYGYTF. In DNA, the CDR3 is TGTGCCAGCTCAAGCGGGTCAGGCTTCTATGGCTACACCTTC.

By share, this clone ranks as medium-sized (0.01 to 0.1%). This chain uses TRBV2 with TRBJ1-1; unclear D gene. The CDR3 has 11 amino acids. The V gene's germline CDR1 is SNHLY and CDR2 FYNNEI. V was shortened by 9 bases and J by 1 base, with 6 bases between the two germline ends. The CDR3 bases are TGTGCCAGACAGACGAACACTGAAGCTTTCTTT. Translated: CARQTNTEAFF.

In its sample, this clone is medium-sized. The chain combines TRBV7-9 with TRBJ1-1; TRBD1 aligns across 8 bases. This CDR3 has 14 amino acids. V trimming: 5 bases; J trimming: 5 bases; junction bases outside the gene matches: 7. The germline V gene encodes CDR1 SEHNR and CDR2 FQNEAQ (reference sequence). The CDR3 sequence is CASSIQGARTEAFF. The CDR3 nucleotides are TGTGCCAGCAGCATTCAGGGGGCGCGGACTGAAGCTTTCTTT.

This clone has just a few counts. CDR3 region: CASNSRNTGELFF. Here the CDR3 DNA reads TGTGCCAGCAACTCCCGAAACACCGGGGAGCTGTTTTTT. The V and J genes are TRBV5-4 and TRBJ2-2, with D hard to call. This CDR3 spans 13 amino acids. Looked up from germline, CDR1 is SGHNT and CDR2 is YYREEE (reference sequence). Between the trimmed V and J ends, which lost 6 bases and 2 bases, there was a span of 8 bases.

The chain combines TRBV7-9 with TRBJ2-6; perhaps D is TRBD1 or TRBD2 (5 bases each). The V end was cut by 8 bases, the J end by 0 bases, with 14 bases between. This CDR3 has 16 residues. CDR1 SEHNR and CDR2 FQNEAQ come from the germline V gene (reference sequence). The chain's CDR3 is CASEGTASSGANVLTF. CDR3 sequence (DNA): TGTGCCAGCGAAGGGACGGCGAGCTCTGGGGCCAACGTCCTGACTTTC.

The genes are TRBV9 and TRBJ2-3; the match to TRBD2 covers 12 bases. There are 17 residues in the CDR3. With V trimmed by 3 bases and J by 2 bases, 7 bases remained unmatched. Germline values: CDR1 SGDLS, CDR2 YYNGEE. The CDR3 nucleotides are TGTGCCAGCAGCGCCAAACTAGCGGGGGGCCTCACAGATACGCAGTATTTT. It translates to CASSAKLAGGLTDTQYF.

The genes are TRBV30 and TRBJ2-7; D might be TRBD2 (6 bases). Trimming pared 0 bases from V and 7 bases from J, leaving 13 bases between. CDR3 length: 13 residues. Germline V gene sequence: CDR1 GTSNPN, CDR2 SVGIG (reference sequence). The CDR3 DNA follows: TGTGCCTGGAGTGTGGGAGGTTTCTGGGAGCAGTACTTC. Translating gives CAWSVGGFWEQYF.

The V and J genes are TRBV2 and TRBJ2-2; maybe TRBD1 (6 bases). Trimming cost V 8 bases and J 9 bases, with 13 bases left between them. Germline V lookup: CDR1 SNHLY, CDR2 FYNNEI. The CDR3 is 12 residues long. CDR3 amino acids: CASQGQNRELFF. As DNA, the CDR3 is TGTGCCAGCCAGGGGCAAAACCGGGAGCTGTTTTTT. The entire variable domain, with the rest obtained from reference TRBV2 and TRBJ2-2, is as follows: EPEVTQTPSHQVTQMGQEVILRCVPISNHLYFYWYRQILGQKVEFLVSFYNNEISEKSEIFDDQFSVERPDGSNFTLKIRSTKLEDSAMYFCASQGQNRELFFGEGSRLTVL.

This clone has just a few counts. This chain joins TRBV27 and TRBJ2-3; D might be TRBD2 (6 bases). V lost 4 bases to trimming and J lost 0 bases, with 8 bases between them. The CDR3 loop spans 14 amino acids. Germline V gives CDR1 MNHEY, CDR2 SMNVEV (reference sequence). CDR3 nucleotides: TGTGCCAGCAGTTCTCGGGGGAGCACAGATACGCAGTATTTT. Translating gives CASSSRGSTDTQYF.

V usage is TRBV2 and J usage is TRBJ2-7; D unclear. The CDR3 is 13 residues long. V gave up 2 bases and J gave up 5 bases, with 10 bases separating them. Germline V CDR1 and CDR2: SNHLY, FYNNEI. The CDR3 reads CASSESFRNEQYF. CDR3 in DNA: TGTGCCAGCAGTGAAAGCTTTCGGAACGAGCAGTACTTC.

In DNA, the CDR3 is TGTGCCAGCAGCGTGGCCTTTGGGGGTACCCAAGAGACCCAGTACTTC. Protein sequence: CASSVAFGGTQETQYF. The chain has TRBV9 and TRBJ2-5; D may be TRBD1 or TRBD2 (5 bases each). This CDR3 comprises 16 residues. Germline assignment: CDR1 SGDLS and CDR2 YYNGEE. V shed 2 bases and J shed 1 base, with 15 bases lying between them. Full variable domain (rest looked up from reference TRBV9 and TRBJ2-5): DSGVTQTPKHLITATGQRVTLRCSPRSGDLSVYWYQQSLDQGLQFLIQYYNGEERAKGNILERFSAQQFPDLHSELNLSSLELGDSALYFCASSVAFGGTQETQYFGPGTRLLVL.

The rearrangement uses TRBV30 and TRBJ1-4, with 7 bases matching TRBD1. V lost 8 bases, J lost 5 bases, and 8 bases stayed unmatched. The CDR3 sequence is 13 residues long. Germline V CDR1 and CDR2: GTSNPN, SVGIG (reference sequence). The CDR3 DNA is TGTGCCACCCTTGGGACAGACAATGAAAAACTGTTTTTT. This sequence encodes CATLGTDNEKLFF.

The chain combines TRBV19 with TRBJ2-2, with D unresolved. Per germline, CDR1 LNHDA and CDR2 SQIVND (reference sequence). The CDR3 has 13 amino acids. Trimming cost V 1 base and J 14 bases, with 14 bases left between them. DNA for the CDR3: TGTGCCAGTAGTATAGGAATAAGGTCGTTTCTGTTTTTT. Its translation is CASSIGIRSFLFF.

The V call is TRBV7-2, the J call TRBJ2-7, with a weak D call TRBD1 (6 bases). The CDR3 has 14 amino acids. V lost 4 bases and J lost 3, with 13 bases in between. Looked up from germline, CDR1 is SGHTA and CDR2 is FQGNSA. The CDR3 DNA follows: TGTGCCAGCAGCTCGAACGACAGGAGCTACGAGCAGTACTTC. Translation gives CASSSNDRSYEQYF.

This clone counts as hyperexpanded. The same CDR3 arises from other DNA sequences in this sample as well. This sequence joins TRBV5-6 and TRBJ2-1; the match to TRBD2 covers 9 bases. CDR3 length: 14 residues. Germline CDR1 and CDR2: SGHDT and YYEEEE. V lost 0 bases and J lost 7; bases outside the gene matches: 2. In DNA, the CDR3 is TGTGCCAGCAGCTTGGGCGGGGGGGATAATGAGCAGTTCTTC. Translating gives CASSLGGGDNEQFF. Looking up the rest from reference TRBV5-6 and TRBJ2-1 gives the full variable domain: DAGVTQSPTHLIKTRGQQVTLRCSPKSGHDTVSWYQQALGQGPQFIFQYYEEEERQRGNFPDRFSGHQFPNYSSELNVNALLLGDSALYLCASSLGGGDNEQFFGPGTRLTVL.

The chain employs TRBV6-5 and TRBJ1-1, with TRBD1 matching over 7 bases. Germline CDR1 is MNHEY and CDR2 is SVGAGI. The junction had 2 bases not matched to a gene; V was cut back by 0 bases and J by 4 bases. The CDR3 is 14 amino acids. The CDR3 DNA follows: TGTGCCAGCAGTTACTCGACAGGGACCACTGAAGCTTTCTTT. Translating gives CASSYSTGTTEAFF.

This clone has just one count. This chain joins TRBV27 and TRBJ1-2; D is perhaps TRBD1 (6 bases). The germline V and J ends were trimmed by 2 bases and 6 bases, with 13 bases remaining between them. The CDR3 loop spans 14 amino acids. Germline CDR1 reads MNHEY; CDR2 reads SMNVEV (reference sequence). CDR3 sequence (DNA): TGTGCCAGCAGTTTACACCGGGACACCGATGGCTACACCTTC. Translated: CASSLHRDTDGYTF.

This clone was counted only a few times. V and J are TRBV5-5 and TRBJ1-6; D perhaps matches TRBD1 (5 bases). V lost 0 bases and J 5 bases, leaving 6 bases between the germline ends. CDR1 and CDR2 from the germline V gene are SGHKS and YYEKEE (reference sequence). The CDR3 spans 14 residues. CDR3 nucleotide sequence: TGTGCCAGCAGCTTGGAAGGGGATAATTCACCCCTCCACTTT. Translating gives CASSLEGDNSPLHF.

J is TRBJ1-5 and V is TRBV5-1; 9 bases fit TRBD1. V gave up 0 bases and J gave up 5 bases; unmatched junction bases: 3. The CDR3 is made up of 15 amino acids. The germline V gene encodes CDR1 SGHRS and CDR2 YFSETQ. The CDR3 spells CASSLEGTGHQPQHF. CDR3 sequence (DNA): TGCGCCAGCAGCTTGGAGGGGACAGGGCATCAGCCCCAGCATTTT. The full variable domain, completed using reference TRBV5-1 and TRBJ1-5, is KAGVTQTPRYLIKTRGQQVTLSCSPISGHRSVSWYQQTPGQGLQFLFEYFSETQRNKGNFPGRFSGRQFSNSRSEMNVSTLELGDSALYLCASSLEGTGHQPQHFGDGTRLSIL.